This T cell receptor (beta chain) derives from a study of CD8+ T cells in alopecia areata. Whole-study findings and limits: Higher clonality and more expanded CD8+ clones appeared in lesional than normal scalp.

Points on this clone: Its antigen is unidentified.

RNA was isolated and reverse transcribed to cDNA, the sequencing template. Clones were read by immunoSEQ multiplex PCR, and TCRdb kept only the in-frame ones, dropping some. Altogether 170,000 or so clones are present, 59% being singletons, with the ten largest covering under 15%. This CDR3 has 13 residues. Trimming at V came to 4 bases and at J to 8 bases, leaving 10 bases not matched to a gene. Germline V gives CDR1 SQVTM, CDR2 ANQGSEA. The sample in question was CD4+ T cells sorted from blood, obtained at week 0. This clonotype originated in a human donor with alopecia areata. The chain is built from TRBV29-1 and TRBJ1-2; 7 bases map to TRBD1. CDR3 region: CSVVGQYSGGYTF. CDR3 bases: TGCAGCGTTGTGGGACAGTATTCGGGAGGCTACACCTTC.